The next 17 T cell receptor beta chains were all read from a single sample in a study of blood T cell repertoires in COVID-19. Profiling relied on immunoSEQ multiplex PCR, and the TCRdb table lists in-frame clones only, not all of them. The sample holds a few hundred thousand clones, roughly 86% seen once. Material: peripheral blood. The receptor source for this set is a human donor in a cohort sampled during active COVID-19.

The chain uses TRBV7-7 and TRBJ2-3; D is unresolved. The CDR3 has 13 amino acids. Germline V lookup: CDR1 SSHAT, CDR2 FNYEAQ (reference sequence). Trimming cost V 5 bases and J 1 base, with 7 bases left between them. Written as DNA, the CDR3 is TGTGCCAGCAGCCCTACCCGCACAGATACGCAGTATTTT. Its translation is CASSPTRTDTQYF.

This sequence joins TRBV29-1 and TRBJ1-2; D unclear. Germline V gene data show CDR1 as SQVTM and CDR2 as ANQGSEA. Trimming pared 3 bases from V and 2 bases from J, leaving 4 bases between. The CDR3 spans 11 residues. CDR3 region: CSVETNYGYTF. In nucleotides, the CDR3 is TGCAGCGTTGAGACAAACTATGGCTACACCTTC. Based on the CDR3 plus reference TRBV29-1 and TRBJ1-2, the full variable domain is SAVISQKPSRDICQRGTSLTIQCQVDSQVTMMFWYRQQPGQSLTLIATANQGSEATYESGFVIDKFPISRPNLTFSTLTVSNMSPEDSSIYLCSVETNYGYTFGSGTRLTVV.

V usage is TRBV9 and J usage is TRBJ2-3; TRBD2 matches 12 bases. This CDR3 is built from 16 residues. Germline values: CDR1 SGDLS, CDR2 YYNGEE. Losses at the gene ends were 4 bases for V and 2 bases for J; bases not matched to a gene: 5. The CDR3 DNA follows: TGTGCCAGCAGCTCCGGACTAGCGGGACCCACAGATACGCAGTATTTT. Translated: CASSSGLAGPTDTQYF.

As DNA, the CDR3 is TGTGCCAGCAGACGCGGGGGGGCCAGCTACGAGCAGTACTTC. Translated: CASRRGGASYEQYF. The V call is TRBV11-2, the J call TRBJ2-7; 9 bases line up with TRBD2. With 6 bases clipped from V and 3 bases from J, the junction kept 6 bases outside the gene matches. The CDR3 is 14 amino acids. The germline CDR1 and CDR2 sequences are SGHAT and FQNNGV.

The chain joins TRBV11-2 to TRBJ1-2; TRBD1 aligns across 7 bases. The germline V gene has CDR1 SGHAT and CDR2 FQNNGV. The CDR3 has 15 amino acids. The trim removed 1 base at V and 8 bases at J, leaving 10 bases unmatched. The CDR3 sequence: CASSLAGTALSGYTF. CDR3 in DNA: TGTGCCAGCAGCTTAGCCGGGACAGCTCTTAGCGGCTACACCTTC.

The chain carries TRBV7-8 and TRBJ2-5; D possibly corresponds to TRBD2 (6 bases). Looked up from germline, CDR1 is SGHVS and CDR2 is FQNEAQ. Trimming pared 3 bases from V and 1 base from J, leaving 9 bases between. The CDR3 has 14 amino acids. The CDR3 reads CASSFSGLQETQYF. The CDR3 DNA reads TGTGCCAGCAGCTTTAGCGGACTCCAAGAGACCCAGTACTTC.

V is TRBV2 and J is TRBJ2-1, with D perhaps TRBD2 (5 bases). V shed 3 bases and J shed 7 bases, with 16 bases lying between them. The CDR3 length is 15 residues. Looked up from germline, CDR1 is SNHLY and CDR2 is FYNNEI. CDR3 DNA: TGTGCCAGCAGTGACGGCCAGCGGAGCCTAAATGAGCAGTTCTTC. Translating gives CASSDGQRSLNEQFF.

The rearrangement joins TRBV4-1 to TRBJ1-4, with D possibly TRBD1 on 5 matching bases. Trimming cost V 3 bases and J 3 bases, with 14 bases left between them. CDR3 length: 16 amino acids. CDR1 is MGHRA and CDR2 is YSYEKL in the germline V gene. The CDR3 is CASSHSWGGANEKLFF. In DNA, the CDR3 is TGCGCCAGCAGCCACAGTTGGGGGGGGGCTAATGAAAAACTGTTTTTT.

The J gene is TRBJ1-5, the V gene TRBV9, with 7 nucleotides matching TRBD1. Germline lookup yields CDR1 SGDLS and CDR2 YYNGEE. The CDR3 runs 22 residues. CDR3 protein: CGRGGGRVCELDRLEGSQPQHF. CDR3 sequence (DNA): TGTGGAAGAGGTGGGGGCAGGGTTTGTGAGTTGGACAGGTTGGAAGGTTCTCAGCCCCAGCATTTT.

The V call is TRBV7-9, the J call TRBJ1-4; TRBD1 matches 7 bases. Germline CDR1 SEHNR, CDR2 FQNEAQ (reference sequence). Trimming took 3 bases from V and 4 from J; bases not matched to a gene: 5. The CDR3 length is 15 residues. The CDR3 DNA follows: TGTGCCAGCAGCTTCGGACAGGACGTTAATGAAAAACTGTTTTTT. Translated, it gives CASSFGQDVNEKLFF.

The V gene is TRBV5-1, the J gene TRBJ2-1; tentative D call: TRBD1 (6 bases). There are 16 residues in the CDR3. V lost 0 bases and J lost 0, with 10 bases in between. CDR1 is SGHRS, CDR2 YFSETQ, per germline. CDR3 coding DNA: TGCGCCAGCAGCTTGGTAAGGGGGTTCTCCTACAATGAGCAGTTCTTC. Its protein product is CASSLVRGFSYNEQFF.

This clone was counted a few times. This sequence joins TRBV18 and TRBJ2-7; D may be TRBD1 (5 bases). Germline V gives CDR1 KGHSH, CDR2 LQKENI. The CDR3 totals 14 residues. V gave up 6 bases and J gave up 3 bases, with 15 bases separating them. CDR3 residues: CASSKADKVYEQYF. The CDR3 DNA reads as TGTGCCAGCTCCAAGGCGGACAAAGTCTACGAGCAGTACTTC.

This clone was detected a few times. The V and J genes are TRBV28 and TRBJ1-2; D gene uncertain. V was pared by 0 bases and J by 0 bases, with 11 bases between. The CDR3 spans 16 residues. The germline gives CDR1 MDHEN, CDR2 SYDVKM. CDR3 region: CASSLWRAGTNYGYTF. Here the CDR3 DNA reads TGTGCCAGCAGTTTATGGCGGGCAGGTACTAACTATGGCTACACCTTC.

V usage is TRBV27 and J usage is TRBJ2-1; weak D call: TRBD1 (6 bases). The CDR3 runs to 15 residues. Trimming left V 7 bases short and J 2 bases short, with 15 bases between. Germline assignment: CDR1 MNHEY and CDR2 SMNVEV (reference sequence). DNA of the CDR3: TGTGCCAGCACCTCCTTGACAGGAACCTACAATGAGCAGTTCTTC. Protein: CASTSLTGTYNEQFF.

The chain recombines TRBV21-1 with TRBJ2-1; the table's D gene call, TRBD2, was not cross checked with the DNA. TRBV21-1 is tagged as a pseudogene. The CDR3 has 13 residues. The CDR3 DNA is TGTGCCAGCAGCAAAGAGAAGCACAATGAGCAGTTCTTC. It is translated as CASSKEKHNEQFF.

The sample holds one count of this clone. This chain joins TRBV4-1 and TRBJ2-7; a possible D gene is TRBD1 (5 bases). Looked up from germline, CDR1 is MGHRA and CDR2 is YSYEKL. The CDR3 spans 15 residues. The ends were cut back, 6 bases at V and 3 bases at J, with 18 bases in the middle. CDR3 nucleotide sequence: TGCGCCAGCAGGAAAGGGGCGGACCGCGGCTACGAGCAGTACTTC. It encodes CASRKGADRGYEQYF.

The rearrangement uses TRBV9 and TRBJ1-6; tentatively, D is TRBD1 (5 bases). Looked up from germline, CDR1 is SGDLS and CDR2 is YYNGEE. V lost 0 bases, J lost 8 bases, and 9 bases lay in between. The CDR3 totals 14 residues. The DNA of the CDR3 is TGTGCCAGCAGCGTAGCCAGGGTGGATTCACCCCTCCACTTT. Encoded protein: CASSVARVDSPLHF.